The 5 T cell receptor beta chains below were found in one sample sequenced in a study of cytomegalovirus exposure and HLA in healthy donors (dated by TCRdb to 2017 to 2019). Libraries were made using the immunoSEQ multiplex PCR assay. For the multiplex PCR, a mixture combining 60 forward primers for TCR Vbeta segments and 13 reverse primers for TCR Jbeta segments was used. Held by TCRdb, this immuneACCESS table contains in-frame sequences only and omits some clones. Under half of the omission traces to an unresolved V gene where checked; the cause of the rest is unknown. The sample data list around 97,000 clones, and 9.4% of these were observed just once. 4.5% to 6.5% of the sample goes to the ten largest clones. The material sequenced was PBMCs. These receptor sequences come from a man between 45 and 60 years old in good health and CMV-seropositive.

The rearrangement joins TRBV28 to TRBJ2-5; possibly TRBD1 for D (6 bases). CDR1 is MDHEN and CDR2 is SYDVKM in the germline V gene. The CDR3 runs to 13 residues. The V gene lost 2 bases and the J gene lost 5 bases, with 9 bases spanning the gap. In DNA, the CDR3 is TGTGCCAGCAGTTTAGGCAGGGGTGAGACCCAGTACTTC. This sequence encodes CASSLGRGETQYF.

The V and J genes are TRBV5-4 and TRBJ2-1; 10 bases are shared with TRBD2. This CDR3 has 15 residues. The trim removed 4 bases at V and 3 bases at J, leaving 4 bases unmatched. Germline CDR1 SGHNT, CDR2 YYREEE (reference sequence). The CDR3 DNA reads TGTGCCAGCAGCACCGGGACTAGCGACTACAATGAGCAGTTCTTC. Its translation is CASSTGTSDYNEQFF.

The chain is built from TRBV15 and TRBJ2-3; TRBD1 agrees at 8 bases. V gave up 4 bases and J gave up 4 bases; unmatched junction bases: 13. Germline V CDR1 and CDR2: LNHNV, YYDKDF (reference sequence). The CDR3 contains 17 residues. The CDR3 DNA reads as TGTGCCACCAGCATGGACAGGGTGGTCGTCCTAGCAGATACGCAGTATTTT. Amino acid sequence: CATSMDRVVVLADTQYF.

This clone was observed a handful of times. The chain joins TRBV6-1 to TRBJ1-4; tentatively, D is TRBD1 (5 bases). From germline, CDR1 is MNHNS and CDR2 SASEGT. The germline V and J ends were trimmed by 6 bases and 0 bases, with 8 bases remaining between them. The CDR3 sequence is 14 residues long. CDR3: CASRQDATNEKLFF. CDR3 DNA sequence: TGTGCCAGCAGACAGGATGCAACTAATGAAAAACTGTTTTTT.

In its sample, this clone was seen a few times. This chain connects TRBV30 to TRBJ2-1, with 9 bases lining up with TRBD1. J was trimmed by 2 bases and V by 5 bases; bases with no gene match: 4. CDR1 is GTSNPN and CDR2 is SVGIG in the germline V gene (reference sequence). The CDR3 totals 14 residues. CDR3 in amino acids: CAWARQGAYNEQFF. The CDR3 coding sequence is TGTGCCTGGGCCAGACAGGGGGCCTACAATGAGCAGTTCTTC.